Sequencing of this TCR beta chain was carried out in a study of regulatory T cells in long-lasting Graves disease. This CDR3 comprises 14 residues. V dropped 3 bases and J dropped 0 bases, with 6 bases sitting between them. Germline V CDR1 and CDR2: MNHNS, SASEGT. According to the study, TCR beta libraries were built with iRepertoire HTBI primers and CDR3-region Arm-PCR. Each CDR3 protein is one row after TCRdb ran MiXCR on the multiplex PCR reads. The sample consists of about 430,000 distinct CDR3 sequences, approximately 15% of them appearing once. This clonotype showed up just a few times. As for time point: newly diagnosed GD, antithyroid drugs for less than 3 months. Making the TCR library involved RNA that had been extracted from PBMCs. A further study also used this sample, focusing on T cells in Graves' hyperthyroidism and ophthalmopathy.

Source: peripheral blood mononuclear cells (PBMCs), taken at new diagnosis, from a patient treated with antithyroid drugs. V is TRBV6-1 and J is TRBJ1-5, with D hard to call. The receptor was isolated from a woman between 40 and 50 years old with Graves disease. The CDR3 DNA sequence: TGTGCCAGCAGTGACAAGAATAGCAATCAGCCCCAGCATTTT. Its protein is CASSDKNSNQPQHF.